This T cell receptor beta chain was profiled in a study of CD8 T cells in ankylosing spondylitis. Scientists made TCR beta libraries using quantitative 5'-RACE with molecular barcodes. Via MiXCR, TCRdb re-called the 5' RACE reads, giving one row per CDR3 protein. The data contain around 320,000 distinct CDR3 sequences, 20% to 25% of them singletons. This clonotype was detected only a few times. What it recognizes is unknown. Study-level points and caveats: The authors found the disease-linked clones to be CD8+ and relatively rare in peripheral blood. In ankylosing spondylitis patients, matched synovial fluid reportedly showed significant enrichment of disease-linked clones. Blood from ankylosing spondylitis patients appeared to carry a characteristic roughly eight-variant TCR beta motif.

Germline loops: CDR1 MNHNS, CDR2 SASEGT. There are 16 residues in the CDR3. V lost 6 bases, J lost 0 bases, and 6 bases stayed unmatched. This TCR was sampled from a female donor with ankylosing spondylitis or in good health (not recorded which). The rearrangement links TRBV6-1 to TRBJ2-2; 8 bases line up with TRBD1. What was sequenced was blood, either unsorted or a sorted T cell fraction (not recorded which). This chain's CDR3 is CASRRPGQANTGELFF. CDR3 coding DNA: TGTGCCAGCAGACGACCGGGACAGGCGAACACCGGGGAGCTGTTTTTT.